This T cell receptor beta chain was found in a study of blood T cell repertoires in COVID-19. The CDR3 is 14 residues long. The germline gives CDR1 MNHEY, CDR2 SVGEGT. V dropped 5 bases and J dropped 5 bases, with 12 bases sitting between them. Authors' analysis steps: Amplification of reference gene primers was used by the study to estimate nucleated cell counts. The protocol was immunoSEQ multiplex PCR, while the TCRdb copy is restricted to in-frame clones and leaves out a portion. V and J calls and clone size follow that table, whereas D and trimming were derived from the DNA. Among 300,000 to 350,000 clones listed, around nine tenths were seen once.

The clonotype was recovered from a man aged 25 to 40 who had recovered from COVID-19. This sequence joins TRBV6-2 or TRBV6-3 and TRBJ2-2; TRBD1 is a possible D gene (6 bases). What was sequenced was PBMCs or T cells enriched from blood (not recorded which). CDR3 in DNA: TGTGCCAGCAGTCGTTCACAGGGAACCGGGGAGCTGTTTTTT. This codes for CASSRSQGTGELFF.